This TCR beta chain is from a study of CD8 T cells in ankylosing spondylitis. Study findings and constraints: As reported, disease-linked clones showed significant enrichment in matched ankylosing spondylitis synovial fluid. Ankylosing spondylitis blood seemed to carry a telltale TCR beta motif made of eight or nine highly homologous variants. In peripheral blood, disease-linked CD8+ clones occurred at relatively low frequencies. Certain motif variants had earlier appeared in reactive arthritis synovial fluid and blood.

For TCR beta, libraries came from quantitative 5'-RACE with molecular barcodes. TCRdb independently ran MiXCR on the 5' RACE reads; one entry per CDR3 protein. The sample has about 220,000 distinct CDR3 sequences, about 18% seen once. A remark on this clonotype: What it binds is not known.

There are 11 residues in the CDR3. Germline values: CDR1 DFQATT, CDR2 SNEGSKA (reference sequence). V was pared by 6 bases and J by 10 bases, with 14 bases between. The rearrangement links TRBV20-1 to TRBJ2-3, with D perhaps given as TRBD1 or TRBD2 (5 bases each). This clonotype was obtained from a male donor with ankylosing spondylitis. Sequencing was performed on blood, either unsorted or a sorted T cell fraction (not recorded which). The chain's CDR3 is CSAVPGPSQYF. The CDR3, as DNA: TGCAGTGCCGTACCGGGACCATCGCAGTATTTT.